Described below is a single T cell receptor beta chain sequence and its context. The entry originates in a study of blood T cells in healthy people across ages. V lost 4 bases, J lost 6 bases, and 13 bases lay in between. Looked up from germline, CDR1 is SGHRS and CDR2 is YFSETQ. The length of the CDR3 is 14 residues. A second about 7 to 12 cycle PCR used barcoded and J-beta primers. TCRdb processed the 5' RACE reads anew with MiXCR; each CDR3 protein has one entry. The data contain about 1 million distinct CDR3 sequences, 40% to 45% of them singletons. Sequencing was performed on blood. The rearrangement links TRBV5-1 to TRBJ2-2; a weak D match, TRBD1 (6 bases). This clonotype was sampled from a woman aged 60-75 years in good health. In DNA, the CDR3 is TGCGCCAGCAGCCCCCATTCAGGGGCCGGGGAGCTGTTTTTT. Translation gives CASSPHSGAGELFF.